A selection of T cell receptor beta chains follows, all from one sample in a study of shared clonotypes between healthy human individuals. Data came from immunoSEQ multiplex PCR; TCRdb stores just in-frame clones and leaves some out. The repertoire has approximately 2,000,000 clones, over 85% of them found once; the top ten carry about 1.6%. Sequencing was performed on naive CD8+ T cells from PBMCs. The origin of the receptors is a man in his late teens or twenties in good health. Some clones in this sample may be carry-over from other donors' samples. Each CDR3 is given with its conserved first and last residue.

j_call | v_call | cdr3_aa
TRBJ2-1 | TRBV25-1 | CASSPGGAIYNEQFF
TRBJ1-2 | TRBV6-5 | CASTNRQVFPGYTF
TRBJ2-1 | TRBV10-3 | CAISAGVAVTNEQFF
TRBJ2-7 | TRBV30 | CAWSPGVNEQYF
TRBJ2-7 | TRBV9 | CASSVDGVGDEQYF
TRBJ2-1 | TRBV6-5 | CASSPNLLSYNEQFF
TRBJ2-2 | TRBV28 | CASSPPSEFTGELFF
TRBJ2-7 | TRBV10-2 | CASSEGYEQYF
TRBJ2-6 | TRBV28 | CASSQRQTGANVLTF
TRBJ1-5 | TRBV28 | CASSPGLEGFYQPQHF
TRBJ2-2 | TRBV11-3 | CASSFRGAGTGELFF
TRBJ2-2 | TRBV11-2 | CASSLDPPGLNTGELFF
TRBJ2-5 | TRBV6-6 | CASSPRLAAAARTQYF
TRBJ1-1 | TRBV11-2 | CASSLFGARAEAFF
TRBJ1-1 | TRBV10-1 | CASRRAENTEAFF
TRBJ2-2 | TRBV4-1 | CASSSRLAVNTGELFF
TRBJ2-5 | TRBV7-2 | CASSSWDTRTRRRQETQYF
TRBJ1-4 | TRBV7-9 | CASSGNRATYNEKLFF
TRBJ2-1 | TRBV6-1 | CASRGDSRAEQFF
TRBJ1-1 | TRBV6-5 | CASSLRGYTEAFF
TRBJ2-1 | TRBV7-9 | CASSLGTSGLYNEQFF
TRBJ2-6 | TRBV5-5 | CASLTGDAGANVLTF
TRBJ2-7 | TRBV5-6 | CASSLAPSAAGEYF
TRBJ2-7 | TRBV10-1 | CASSPQSGGYEQYF
TRBJ2-3 | TRBV19 | CASSGRTGDTQYF
TRBJ1-5 | TRBV7-9 | CASSLRDQPQHF
TRBJ2-1 | TRBV10-3 | CAISGEFIANEQFF
TRBJ2-4 | TRBV7-9 | CASSTKDPKAKNIQYF
TRBJ2-2 | TRBV6-5 | CASSFGQITGELFF
TRBJ2-1 | TRBV12-5 | CASAPVQVNEQFF
TRBJ2-1 | TRBV27 | CASLGTSGNNEQFF
TRBJ2-7 | TRBV28 | CASSLTDSGPYEQYF
TRBJ2-7 | TRBV11-2 | CASSLSGGSYEQYF
TRBJ2-1 | TRBV4-1 | CASSPLPGFDEQFF
TRBJ2-1 | TRBV5-6 | CASSLARGEQFF
TRBJ2-3 | TRBV10-2 | CASGAGTLPRHDTQYF
TRBJ2-1 | TRBV11-2 | CASSRTSGRGNEQFF
TRBJ1-2 | TRBV27 | CASSLSGQHYGYTF
TRBJ1-5 | TRBV6-4 | CASSDEIDRNQPQHF
TRBJ2-1 | TRBV11-2 | CASSLTHEQFF
TRBJ2-1 | TRBV4-3 | CASSQDAGLGEFF
TRBJ1-2 | TRBV18 | CASSLNERGNYGYTF
TRBJ1-2 | TRBV13 | CASSLTGVAQYGYTF
TRBJ1-2 | TRBV25-1 | CASSESILAGYHGYTF
TRBJ2-3 | TRBV6-5 | CASTHGGADTQYF
TRBJ2-1 | TRBV6-1 | CASSEAGFF
TRBJ2-1 | TRBV27 | CASSFYVSSYNEQFF
TRBJ1-2 | TRBV28 | CASSSGTVGYGYTF
TRBJ2-7 | TRBV28 | CASSLVGYEQYF
TRBJ2-7 | TRBV10-3 | CAIRGGRSSYEQYF
TRBJ2-3 | TRBV2 | CASSETDTQYF
TRBJ2-6 | TRBV19 | CASSIGTPVDPDSGANVLTF
TRBJ1-2 | TRBV9 | CASSVDGEFDGYTF
TRBJ2-1 | TRBV6-5 | CASSYSGQGAYNEQFF
TRBJ1-2 | TRBV13 | CASSLMSDRPEWEYGYTF
TRBJ2-1 | TRBV27 | CASGRQGEQFF
TRBJ2-2 | TRBV19 | CASTPGHTTGELFF
TRBJ2-1 | TRBV6-1 | CASSEEGIFWAYNEQFF
TRBJ1-1 | TRBV5-4 | CASSLGPEAFF
TRBJ1-1 | TRBV21-1 | CASSRERTEAFF